The 24 T cell receptor beta chains in this list originate from one sample, sequenced in a study of cytomegalovirus exposure and HLA in healthy donors. The PCR ran on 60 Vbeta and 13 Jbeta primers. Sequencing was performed with immunoSEQ multiplex PCR; in TCRdb, only in-frame clones are kept and a portion is missing. The data contain approximately 150,000 clones, about 71% of them seen just once; the ten biggest clones take up approximately 1.5%. The sequencing input was PBMCs. Receptors were obtained from a man aged 50-59 years in good health and CMV-seronegative.

This clone showed up just a few times. This chain joins TRBV18 and TRBJ1-1; no reliable D call. The V and J ends lost 3 bases and 2 bases respectively, with 10 bases between them. This CDR3 has 14 residues. Germline V gene lookup returns CDR1 KGHSH and CDR2 LQKENI. The CDR3 sequence: CASSPVSRNTEAFF. DNA of the CDR3: TGTGCCAGCTCACCGGTATCGCGTAACACTGAAGCTTTCTTT.

This chain uses TRBV9 with TRBJ2-3, with TRBD2 matching 13 bases. Germline lookup yields CDR1 SGDLS and CDR2 YYNGEE. This CDR3 has 16 amino acids. Trimming cost V 1 base and J 5 bases; bases outside gene matches: 4. The CDR3 DNA reads TGTGCCAGCAGCGTATTACTAGCGGGGGGGCAAGATACGCAGTATTTT. Translated, it gives CASSVLLAGGQDTQYF.

The J gene is TRBJ1-6, the V gene TRBV5-1; weak D call: TRBD1 (6 bases). CDR1 is SGHRS and CDR2 is YFSETQ in the germline V gene. V lost 2 bases, J lost 8 bases, and 11 bases lay in between. The CDR3 contains 14 residues. This CDR3 is CASSFTGPDSPLHF. The CDR3 coding sequence is TGCGCCAGCAGCTTCACAGGGCCGGATTCACCCCTCCACTTT.

The rearrangement uses TRBV5-1 and TRBJ2-2, with D uncertain. The CDR3 totals 14 residues. V was trimmed by 4 bases and J by 0 bases, leaving 7 bases between them. The germline gives CDR1 SGHRS, CDR2 YFSETQ. The CDR3 DNA reads TGCGCCAGCAGCCCTACAGCGAACACCGGGGAGCTGTTTTTT. Its protein is CASSPTANTGELFF.

A single count supports this clone. The rearrangement joins TRBV9 to TRBJ1-1; TRBD1 might be the D (5 bases). Per germline, CDR1 SGDLS and CDR2 YYNGEE. V was cut by 1 base and J by 0 bases, with 7 bases left in between. The CDR3 sequence is 14 residues long. The CDR3 region is CASSVQGVNTEAFF. The CDR3 DNA follows: TGTGCCAGCAGCGTACAGGGCGTGAACACTGAAGCTTTCTTT.

The V gene is TRBV7-2, the J gene TRBJ1-2, with D maybe TRBD1 (6 bases). V was cut by 2 bases and J by 3 bases, with 13 bases left in between. CDR1 is SGHTA, CDR2 FQGNSA, per germline. The CDR3 is 15 residues long. This CDR3 is CASSLYYHRDYGYTF. The CDR3 DNA follows: TGTGCCAGCAGCTTATACTACCACAGGGACTATGGCTACACCTTC.

This clone was recorded once. This rearrangement joins TRBV5-1 to TRBJ2-2, with D perhaps TRBD1 (5 bases). Trimming stripped 0 bases from V and 6 bases from J, with 9 bases between. The CDR3 totals 14 residues. In germline, CDR1 is SGHRS, CDR2 YFSETQ. CDR3 DNA sequence: TGCGCCAGCAGCTTGGTTTCAGGGCCCGGGGAGCTGTTTTTT. Amino acids: CASSLVSGPGELFF.

The rearrangement uses TRBV7-8 and TRBJ2-7; 7 bases align to TRBD2. The CDR3 loop spans 16 amino acids. Germline V gene lookup returns CDR1 SGHVS and CDR2 FQNEAQ. V lost 5 bases to trimming and J lost 0 bases; unmatched junction nucleotides: 10. The CDR3 DNA reads as TGTGCCAGCAGCGCCCCGAGCGGGGCTAGCTCCTACGAGCAGTACTTC. Its translation is CASSAPSGASSYEQYF.

This clone occurred once. The chain recombines TRBV2 with TRBJ2-5; 8 nucleotides align to TRBD2. This CDR3 comprises 14 residues. Looked up from germline, CDR1 is SNHLY and CDR2 is FYNNEI. With V trimmed by 7 bases and J by 1 base, 5 bases remained unmatched. The CDR3 DNA sequence: TGTGCCAGCAACCCAGCGGGGGCCCAAGAGACCCAGTACTTC. It codes for CASNPAGAQETQYF.

The chain recombines TRBV7-8 with TRBJ2-7; TRBD2 agrees at 7 bases. Per germline, CDR1 SGHVS and CDR2 FQNEAQ. This CDR3 has 14 residues. V dropped 5 bases and J dropped 2; count of bases not matched to a gene: 6. This CDR3 reads CASSVAGGTYEQYF. The CDR3 DNA reads TGTGCCAGCAGCGTCGCCGGGGGGACCTACGAGCAGTACTTC.

This chain connects TRBV7-2 to TRBJ1-2, with unresolved D. The V and J ends lost 1 base and 0 bases respectively, with 6 bases between them. This CDR3 is 14 amino acids long. Looked up from germline, CDR1 is SGHTA and CDR2 is FQGNSA. The DNA for the CDR3 is TGTGCCAGCAGCTTAGAAACAGCTAACTATGGCTACACCTTC. Its protein product is CASSLETANYGYTF.

The rearrangement joins TRBV19 to TRBJ2-7; TRBD2 agrees at 14 bases. The V gene end was trimmed by 3 bases and the J gene end by 6 bases; junction bases not matched to a gene: 4. CDR1 LNHDA and CDR2 SQIVND come from the germline V gene (reference sequence). The CDR3 length is 15 residues. The CDR3 region is CASSMGTSGGGEQYF. CDR3 sequence (DNA): TGTGCCAGTAGTATGGGGACTAGCGGGGGCGGCGAGCAGTACTTC. The variable domain in full, completed from reference TRBV19 and TRBJ2-7, reads DGGITQSPKYLFRKEGQNVTLSCEQNLNHDAMYWYRQDPGQGLRLIYYSQIVNDFQKGDIAEGYSVSREKKESFPLTVTSAQKNPTAFYLCASSMGTSGGGEQYFGPGTRLTVT.

The rearrangement links TRBV7-9 to TRBJ1-1, with unresolved D. Looked up from germline, CDR1 is SEHNR and CDR2 is FQNEAQ (reference sequence). V gave up 2 bases and J gave up 1 base, with 2 bases separating them. The CDR3 is made up of 12 amino acids. CDR3 sequence (DNA): TGTGCCAGCAGCTTACAGAACACTGAAGCTTTCTTT. As protein: CASSLQNTEAFF. Drawing the rest from reference TRBV7-9 and TRBJ1-1, the complete variable domain is DTGVSQNPRHKITKRGQNVTFRCDPISEHNRLYWYRQTLGQGPEFLTYFQNEAQLEKSRLLSDRFSAERPKGSFSTLEIQRTEQGDSAMYLCASSLQNTEAFFGQGTRLTVV.

The CDR3, as DNA: TGTGCCAGCAGCCCCAGACTAGCGGGGGGGGAGACCCAGTACTTC. Translating gives CASSPRLAGGETQYF. The chain employs TRBV27 and TRBJ2-5; TRBD2 matches at 14 bases. V was clipped by 6 bases and J by 5 bases; unmatched bases: 5. The length of the CDR3 is 15 residues. Germline V CDR1 and CDR2: MNHEY, SMNVEV (reference sequence).

In its sample, this clone was seen a few times. The V and J genes are TRBV7-9 and TRBJ1-1, with a weak D call TRBD1 (6 bases). Germline V CDR1 and CDR2: SEHNR, FQNEAQ (reference sequence). Trimming pared 5 bases from V and 1 base from J, leaving 14 bases between. The CDR3 is 15 amino acids. The CDR3 DNA reads as TGTGCCAGCAGCCCTTGGACAGCGACGAACACTGAAGCTTTCTTT. Amino acids: CASSPWTATNTEAFF.

For this clone: An end of the junction does not agree with germline; a read error may underlie this. This rearrangement joins TRBV6-5 to TRBJ1-1, with 9 bases lining up with TRBD1. CDR3 length: 16 residues. Germline lookup yields CDR1 MNHEY and CDR2 SVGAGI. The CDR3 reads CACSYTTGGSATEAFF. CDR3 DNA sequence: TGTGCCTGCAGTTACACAACAGGGGGCTCGGCCACTGAAGCTTTCTTT.

This clone has more than one count but fewer than ten. The sample carries other DNA sequences with the same CDR3. The gene calls are TRBV5-4 and TRBJ2-7; 7 positions agree with TRBD1. This CDR3 has 12 residues. Germline V gene data show CDR1 as SGHNT and CDR2 as YYREEE (reference sequence). With V trimmed by 4 bases and J by 6 bases, 4 bases remained unmatched. Written as DNA, the CDR3 is TGTGCCAGCAGCCCCGACAGGGTCGAGCAGTACTTC. This gives the protein CASSPDRVEQYF.

The J gene is TRBJ2-7, the V gene TRBV5-5, with 7 nucleotides matching TRBD1. Germline V lookup: CDR1 SGHKS, CDR2 YYEKEE (reference sequence). The trim removed 5 bases at V and 1 base at J, leaving 9 bases unmatched. The CDR3 has 15 residues. Here the CDR3 reads CASRHGQDSSYEQYF. The CDR3 region has the DNA TGTGCCAGCAGACATGGACAGGACAGTTCCTACGAGCAGTACTTC. The full variable domain, its missing parts supplied by reference TRBV5-5 and TRBJ2-7, is DAGVTQSPTHLIKTRGQQVTLRCSPISGHKSVSWYQQVLGQGPQFIFQYYEKEERGRGNFPDRFSARQFPNYSSELNVNALLLGDSALYLCASRHGQDSSYEQYFGPGTRLTVT.

This chain joins TRBV2 and TRBJ1-1, with TRBD1 identical over 9 bases. Trimming took 7 bases from V and 8 from J; bases not matched to a gene: 8. This CDR3 has 13 amino acids. Germline lookup yields CDR1 SNHLY and CDR2 FYNNEI. In DNA, the CDR3 is TGTGCCAGCACCTGGGAGGACAGGGGCGAAGCTTTCTTT. Translation gives CASTWEDRGEAFF. Together with reference TRBV2 and TRBJ1-1, the CDR3 gives the full variable domain: EPEVTQTPSHQVTQMGQEVILRCVPISNHLYFYWYRQILGQKVEFLVSFYNNEISEKSEIFDDQFSVERPDGSNFTLKIRSTKLEDSAMYFCASTWEDRGEAFFGQGTRLTVV.

The genes are TRBV4-1 and TRBJ1-6; D may be TRBD1 (5 bases). The germline V and J ends were trimmed by 0 bases and 3 bases, with 9 bases remaining between them. The CDR3 is made up of 16 amino acids. Germline V CDR1 and CDR2: MGHRA, YSYEKL. CDR3 amino acids: CASSQEQALYNSPLHF. The CDR3 DNA reads TGCGCCAGCAGCCAAGAACAGGCTCTCTATAATTCACCCCTCCACTTT.

This chain joins TRBV6-1 and TRBJ2-7; possibly TRBD1 for D (6 bases). Trimming cost V 4 bases and J 6 bases, with 16 bases left between them. From germline, CDR1 is MNHNS and CDR2 SASEGT. This CDR3 comprises 14 residues. The CDR3 spells CASSAPRDTGEQYF. In DNA form, the CDR3 reads TGTGCCAGCAGTGCCCCCCGGGACACCGGCGAGCAGTACTTC.

Remarks on this clone: Compared with germline, one end of the junction differs, possibly owing to a read error. The rearrangement joins TRBV7-9 to TRBJ2-7; 12 bases agree with TRBD2. Germline V gene data show CDR1 as SEHNR and CDR2 as FQNEAQ (reference sequence). CDR3 length equals 16 residues. The CDR3 DNA reads as TGTGCCAGCAGCTTACCTAGCGGGGGGGCTAGGTACGGGCAGTACTTC. This codes for CASSLPSGGARYGQYF.

J is TRBJ2-2 and V is TRBV10-3; D may be TRBD2 (6 bases). V lost 4 bases and J lost 7, with 10 bases in between. This CDR3 is 13 amino acids long. CDR1 ENHRY and CDR2 SYGVKD come from the germline V gene. This CDR3 is CAISGGENGELFF. The CDR3 DNA follows: TGTGCCATCAGTGGGGGGGAAAACGGGGAGCTGTTTTTT.

J is TRBJ2-5 and V is TRBV9; maybe TRBD1 (6 bases). V lost 0 bases and J lost 3, with 6 bases in between. The CDR3 runs 13 residues. Per germline, CDR1 SGDLS and CDR2 YYNGEE. The CDR3 nucleotides read TGTGCCAGCAGCGTAGGACAGGAAGAGACCCAGTACTTC. Residues: CASSVGQEETQYF.